The TCR delta chain under discussion was sequenced for a study of Vδ1+ human thymocytes. Broader study findings: Thymic TRG and TRD repertoires appeared highly polyclonal.

V dropped 1 base and J dropped 0; count of bases not matched to a gene: 14. The CDR3 runs 19 residues. In germline, CDR1 is TSWWSYY, CDR2 QGS. Thymocytes were sorted as CD3+ TCRVdelta1+ TCRVdelta2- after alphabeta T cell depletion. Sorted Vdelta1+ thymocytes were roughly 98% to 99.6% pure. The template was reverse-transcribed extracted RNA. CDR3 amplicons came from multiplex PCR with pooled V-gene forward and constant-region reverse primers. TCRdb reprocessed the multiplex PCR reads using CATT. The sample records tens of thousands of delta-chain clones, 15% being singletons. This clone has a handful of counts. Its antigen is unidentified.

Source material: Vdelta1+ gamma-delta thymocytes from the thymus. The subset is: FACS-sorted CD3+ TCRalphabeta- TCRVdelta1+ TCRVdelta2- thymocytes. The sequence came from a boy under three years old who had congenital heart surgery. The rearrangement uses TRDV1 and TRDJ1; TRDD3 matches 7 bases. The CDR3 reads CALGERGGSGDIYTDKLIF. The CDR3 nucleotides read TGTGCTCTTGGGGAACGTGGTGGGTCTGGGGATATTTACACCGATAAACTCATCTTT.